The rows below give T cell receptor beta chains drawn from one sample of a study of cytomegalovirus exposure and HLA in healthy donors. The table came from immunoSEQ multiplex PCR; TCRdb's copy has only in-frame clones and leaves some out. The table records more than 140,000 clones, approximately 71% of them present only once. The specimen was PBMCs. These receptor sequences come from a man in his forties or fifties in good health and CMV-seronegative. Each CDR3 is given with its conserved first and last residue. D genes are given only for firm matches. The size of a clone is reported for some rows only, either as once, few or many, or as a class for expanded clones.

cdr3_aa,cdr3_nt,j_call,clone_size,d_call,v_call
CASTRGRWNEAFF,TGTGCCAGCACTCGGGGTCGGTGGAATGAAGCTTTCTTT,TRBJ1-1,NA,NA,TRBV6-1
CASSPTGDYGYTF,TGCGCCAGCAGTCCGACAGGGGACTATGGCTACACCTTC,TRBJ1-2,NA,TRBD1,TRBV5-1
CASSRTSGGSSYNEQFF,TGCGCCAGCAGCAGAACTAGCGGGGGGTCATCCTACAATGAGCAGTTCTTC,TRBJ2-1,NA,TRBD2,TRBV5-1
CSVQGSLGETQYF,TGCAGCGTTCAGGGTTCGCTTGGAGAGACCCAGTACTTC,TRBJ2-5,NA,NA,TRBV29-1
CASSPRSFENTEAFF,TGTGCCAGCAGCCCCCGGTCATTCGAGAACACTGAAGCTTTCTTT,TRBJ1-1,NA,NA,TRBV7-9
CASSFYPGQGYEQYF,TGTGCCAGCAGCTTTTATCCAGGACAGGGCTACGAGCAGTACTTC,TRBJ2-7,NA,TRBD1,TRBV7-2
CASKSPATGITDTQYF,TGTGCCAGCAAGTCTCCGGCGACAGGGATCACAGATACGCAGTATTTT,TRBJ2-3,NA,TRBD1,TRBV28
CAWRMTGSQSPLHF,TGTGCCTGGAGGATGACAGGGTCTCAATCACCCCTCCACTTT,TRBJ1-6,NA,TRBD1,TRBV30
CASSYSGQGNYGYTF,TGTGCCAGCAGTTACTCAGGCCAGGGTAACTATGGCTACACCTTC,TRBJ1-2,few,NA,TRBV6-5
CASSPGGGRTQETQYF,TGTGCCAGCTCACCCGGTGGGGGCAGGACCCAAGAGACCCAGTACTTC,TRBJ2-5,NA,NA,TRBV18
CASSNQGARNYGYTF,TGTGCCAGCAGTAATCAGGGGGCGCGCAACTATGGCTACACCTTC,TRBJ1-2,NA,TRBD1,TRBV6-5
CAIRGQTYEQYF,TGTGCCATCAGGGGACAGACCTACGAGCAGTACTTC,TRBJ2-7,NA,TRBD1,TRBV10-3
CASSVGQGDQPQHF,TGTGCCAGCAGCGTGGGACAGGGAGATCAGCCCCAGCATTTT,TRBJ1-5,NA,TRBD1,TRBV9
CASSLGGQGDTQYF,TGTGCCAGCAGCCTCGGGGGGCAAGGTGATACGCAGTATTTT,TRBJ2-3,NA,NA,TRBV7-3
CASRVNRGRKETQYF,TGTGCCAGCAGGGTGAACAGGGGGCGCAAAGAGACCCAGTACTTC,TRBJ2-5,few,TRBD1,TRBV6-6
CASSPLSGASTDTQYF,TGTGCCAGCAGTCCCCTTAGCGGGGCTAGCACAGATACGCAGTATTTT,TRBJ2-3,NA,TRBD2,TRBV27
CASSVSGGDEQFF,TGTGCCAGCAGCGTTAGCGGGGGGGATGAGCAGTTCTTC,TRBJ2-1,NA,TRBD2,TRBV7-9